Sequencing of this T cell receptor (beta chain) was carried out in a study of T cell repertoires in cytomegalovirus infection. This clonotype was counted a few times. The antigen is undetermined. Using its own MiXCR run on the reads, TCRdb lists one record per CDR3 protein. This sample has over 300,000 distinct CDR3 sequences, with over 7.5% found just once. Study conclusions and caveats: Totalled public TCR beta family frequency picked out people who carried CMV plus the relevant HLA.

This receptor was identified in a human donor in good health (CMV status not recorded). Some clones in this sample may be carry-over from other donors' samples. The specimen sequenced was PBMCs.

The CDR3 reads CATSGKGGANTEAFF. As DNA, the CDR3 is TGTGCCACCAGCGGGAAGGGGGGGGCGAACACTGAAGCTTTCTTT. The chain recombines TRBV15 with TRBJ1-1, with D tentatively TRBD1 (6 bases). V lost 5 bases, J lost 1 base, and 14 bases lay in between. The CDR3 is 15 residues long. In germline, CDR1 is LNHNV, CDR2 YYDKDF (reference sequence).